This is a list of T cell receptor beta chains from one sample in a study of blood T cells in healthy people across ages. TCRdb used MiXCR to reprocess the 5' RACE reads, holding one entry per CDR3 protein. The sample includes 550,000 to 600,000 distinct CDR3 sequences, roughly 43% of them seen just once. The sample taken for sequencing was blood. The receptors here all came from a man older than 75 in good health. CDR3s include the opening cysteine and the closing phenylalanine or tryptophan. Each record gives: V gene, clone size, J gene, D gene, CDR3 DNA, CDR3 protein. D genes are given only for firm matches. Part of the rows lack a size; the others show once, few, many or a class for expanded clones.

>TRBV7-2|many|TRBJ2-3|.
TGTGCCAGCAGCTGGGGACTAGATACGCAGTATTTT
CASSWGLDTQYF
>TRBV27|.|TRBJ2-7|.
TGTGCCAGCAGTTTAAGAGGTCAGGGGTTCGGCGAGCAGTACTTC
CASSLRGQGFGEQYF
>TRBV5-1|.|TRBJ2-7|.
TGCGCCAGCAGTTATCGTACAGGGTACGAGCAGTACTTC
CASSYRTGYEQYF
>TRBV6-5|few|TRBJ2-1|.
TGTGCCAGCAGTTACTCATTGACCCCGGGGGGCATCTACAATGAGCAGTTCTTC
CASSYSLTPGGIYNEQFF
>TRBV5-1|.|TRBJ2-1|.
TGCGCCAGCAGCCCAACCCAGGGCAAGGGTGAGCAGTTCTTC
CASSPTQGKGEQFF
>TRBV11-2|.|TRBJ2-7|.
TGTGCCAGCACCGGGCTAAGGGGAAACTACGAGCAGTACTTC
CASTGLRGNYEQYF
>TRBV12-3/TRBV12-4|.|TRBJ2-1|.
TGTGCCAGCAGTCCCTTTCCGGGCCAGGCAACGGATGAGCAGTTCTTC
CASSPFPGQATDEQFF
>TRBV27|few|TRBJ1-1|.
TGTGCCATCGGAAGGGCCTCCCCCGCTTTCTTT
CAIGRASPAFF
>TRBV13|few|TRBJ2-1|.
TGTGCCAGCAGCTTTCCCCCAGGGGAGGCCTCCTACAATGAGCAGTTCTTC
CASSFPPGEASYNEQFF
>TRBV6-5|many|TRBJ1-2|.
TGTGCCAGCAGCATACTCGGAACCTATGGCTACACCTTC
CASSILGTYGYTF
>TRBV14|.|TRBJ2-3|.
TGTGCCAGCAGTAAGAGCTCAGCGGGCAGGGGGATTACAGATACGCAGTATTTT
CASSKSSAGRGITDTQYF
>TRBV29-1|.|TRBJ2-3|.
TGCAGCGTTGGTGAAGGGTCTAGCACAGATACGCAGTATTTT
CSVGEGSSTDTQYF
>TRBV9|few|TRBJ2-2|.
TGTGCCAGCAGCGTAGGCGAGCGGACAACGTTTTTTCGGACCGGGGAGCTGTTTTTT
CASSVGERTTFFRTGELFF
>TRBV5-5|.|TRBJ1-6|.
TGTGCCAGCAGCAGTGGGGCTCCACCCCTCCACTTT
CASSSGAPPLHF
>TRBV29-1|.|TRBJ2-1|TRBD1
TGCAGCGTTCAGGCAGGACAGGGTGGGTTCTTC
CSVQAGQGGFF
>TRBV3-1|few|TRBJ2-5|.
TGTGCCAGCAGCCAAGAGAGGACACATCAAGAGACCCAGTACTTC
CASSQERTHQETQYF
>TRBV15|few|TRBJ2-7|.
TGTGCCACCAGCAGGGACAGCTTGTCACACTCCTACGAGCAGTACTTC
CATSRDSLSHSYEQYF
>TRBV7-2|few|TRBJ1-5|.
TGTGCCAGCAGCTTAGCATGGGATCAGCCCCAGCATTTT
CASSLAWDQPQHF
>TRBV6-2/TRBV6-3|.|TRBJ2-3|TRBD2
TGTGCCAGCAGCCCTACGACTAGCGGATACACAGATACGCAGTATTTT
CASSPTTSGYTDTQYF
>TRBV7-9|.|TRBJ2-3|.
TGTGCCAGCAGCTTAATGGAGGGGAGCACAGATACGCAGTATTTT
CASSLMEGSTDTQYF
>TRBV4-3|.|TRBJ1-1|.
TGCGCCAGCAGCCACCAGACCCGAAACACTGAAGCTTTCTTT
CASSHQTRNTEAFF
>TRBV5-1|.|TRBJ2-7|.
TGCGCCAGCAGCTTGGAAGGGGTGGGCTACGAGCAGTACTTC
CASSLEGVGYEQYF
>TRBV7-2|few|TRBJ2-7|.
TGTGCCAGCAGCACACCACCAGCGACAATCTACGAGCAGTACTTC
CASSTPPATIYEQYF
>TRBV6-5|.|TRBJ2-1|TRBD2
TGTGCCAGCAGGGGCGGGAGGCCCCCTGACAATGAGCAGTTCTTC
CASRGGRPPDNEQFF
>TRBV6-5|.|TRBJ1-5|.
TGTGCCAGCAGTTTATACCGGCAGGGGCCCCAGCATTTT
CASSLYRQGPQHF
>TRBV3-1|.|TRBJ2-1|TRBD2
TGTGCCAGCAGCCAAGATCTGAGCGGGAGGTTTAGTGAGCAGTTCTTC
CASSQDLSGRFSEQFF
>TRBV10-3|.|TRBJ2-7|TRBD1
TGTGCCATCAGTGGTACAGGGGGCCTGGCCTGCGAGCAGTACTTC
CAISGTGGLACEQYF
>TRBV7-2|.|TRBJ1-1|.
TGTGCCAGCAGCCCCGCGGGCGGGGTGGGAACTGAAGCTTTCTTT
CASSPAGGVGTEAFF
>TRBV12-3/TRBV12-4|.|TRBJ2-7|TRBD2
TGTGCCAGCAGTTTTAGACTAGCGGGGCCTTGGGAGCAGTACTTC
CASSFRLAGPWEQYF
>TRBV6-6|many|TRBJ2-7|.
TGTGCCAGCAGTTACTCGAGGGGCGGCTACGAGCAGTACTTC
CASSYSRGGYEQYF
>TRBV7-9|.|TRBJ2-2|.
TGTGCCAGCAGCTACGGTTATGGCGGTTTAGATATCGGGGAGCTGTTTTTT
CASSYGYGGLDIGELFF
>TRBV25-1|.|TRBJ2-1|.
TGTGCCAACCCCCCACCGCCGAGCTCCTACAATGAGCAGTTCTTC
CANPPPPSSYNEQFF
>TRBV7-2|.|TRBJ2-2|TRBD1
TGTGCCAGCAGCTACCAGATGACAGGGAGCGGGGAGCTGTTTTTT
CASSYQMTGSGELFF